This entry concerns a single T cell receptor (beta chain). The assay was immunoSEQ multiplex PCR, and TCRdb's table has in-frame clones only and misses some. The repertoire includes roughly 1,100,000 clones, about 80% of them detected once, and approximately 1.5% sits in the top ten. The sample belongs to a study of shared clonotypes between healthy human individuals. With 4 bases clipped from V and 5 bases from J, the junction kept 10 bases outside the gene matches. This CDR3 is built from 15 residues. Germline lookup yields CDR1 SGHTS and CDR2 YDEGEE. J is TRBJ2-3 and V is TRBV5-8; 7 bases map to TRBD2. Sequenced: memory CD4+ T cells sorted from blood. Subset in this sample: CD45RA-negative fraction. This TCR came from a man younger than 35 in good health. The CDR3 protein is CASSRDGRAEDTQYF. The DNA of the CDR3 is TGTGCCAGCAGCCGAGATGGGAGGGCGGAAGATACGCAGTATTTT.